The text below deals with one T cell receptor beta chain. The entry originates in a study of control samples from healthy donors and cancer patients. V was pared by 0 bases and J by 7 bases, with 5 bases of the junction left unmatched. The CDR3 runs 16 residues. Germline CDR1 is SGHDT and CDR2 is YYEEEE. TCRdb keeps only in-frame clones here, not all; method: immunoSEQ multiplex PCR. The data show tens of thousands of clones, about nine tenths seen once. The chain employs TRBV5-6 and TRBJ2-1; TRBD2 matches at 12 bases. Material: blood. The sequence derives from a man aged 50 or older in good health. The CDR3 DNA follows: TGTGCCAGCAGCTTGGGACTAGCGGGGGTCGTTAATGAGCAGTTCTTC. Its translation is CASSLGLAGVVNEQFF.